These T cell receptor beta chains were read from a single sample in a study of blood T cells in healthy people across ages. TCRdb itself ran the 5' RACE reads through MiXCR, one entry per CDR3 protein. Of approximately 800,000 distinct CDR3 sequences in the sample, 58% were seen once. The sample consisted of blood. The receptors were sampled from a man in his thirties or forties in good health. Each CDR3 is given with its conserved first and last residue. The D gene is left open where the match is weak. Rows may omit the clone size; those that give it use once, few, many or a size class.

size,length,D,J,V,DNA,CDR3
.,14,.,TRBJ2-5,TRBV5-1,TGCGCCACCCAGAGAGGGGAGAGTGGGGAGACCCAGTACTTC,CATQRGESGETQYF
.,16,.,TRBJ2-3,TRBV10-3,TGTGCCATCAGTACGAGAAGGGACGGTGACACAGATACGCAGTATTTT,CAISTRRDGDTDTQYF
.,18,.,TRBJ2-1,TRBV5-8,TGTGCCAGCAGCTTGGTTCGCGCAGGGCTGAGCTCCTACAATGAGCAGTTCTTC,CASSLVRAGLSSYNEQFF
.,17,TRBD2,TRBJ2-3,TRBV11-2,TGTGCCAGCAGCTTAAAATCAGCGGGGACTAGCACAGATACGCAGTATTTT,CASSLKSAGTSTDTQYF
.,16,.,TRBJ2-5,TRBV12-3/TRBV12-4,TGTGCCAGCAGTGCCACTAGCAGCGCGTACCAAGAGACCCAGTACTTC,CASSATSSAYQETQYF
.,16,.,TRBJ2-7,TRBV28,TGTGCCAGCAGTTTCCCCAGCGGAGGGGGAGGTTCCGAGCAGTACTTC,CASSFPSGGGGSEQYF
few,14,.,TRBJ2-7,TRBV7-8,TGTGCCAGCCGCGAGGGGGGGGTAGCCTACGAGCAGTACTTC,CASREGGVAYEQYF
.,16,.,TRBJ2-7,TRBV11-2,TGTGCCAGCAGGGGCATAAGTGGACTCACCTCCTACGAGCAGTACTTC,CASRGISGLTSYEQYF
.,15,TRBD2,TRBJ2-3,TRBV6-4,TGTGCCAGCAGCCCGACTAGCGGGAGCACAGATACGCAGTATTTT,CASSPTSGSTDTQYF
.,15,.,TRBJ1-1,TRBV29-1,TGCAGCGTTGAAGAAGAGGGCCGGGCGTACACTGAAGCTTTCTTT,CSVEEEGRAYTEAFF
few,13,TRBD2,TRBJ2-5,TRBV10-3,TGTGCCATCAGCGGGACTAAACAAGAGACCCAGTACTTC,CAISGTKQETQYF
.,14,TRBD1,TRBJ1-2,TRBV7-2,TGTGCCAGCAGCTCGGGACAGGGTTCGGACGGCTACACCTTC,CASSSGQGSDGYTF
.,13,.,TRBJ2-5,TRBV6-5,TGTGCCAGCAGACAACTGTACCAAGAGACCCAGTACTTC,CASRQLYQETQYF
.,12,.,TRBJ1-2,TRBV7-2,TGTGCCAGCAGCTTTCAGGGCCCGGGCTACACCTTC,CASSFQGPGYTF
.,10,.,TRBJ1-2,TRBV30,TGTGCTGGCAGCTACTATGGCTACACCTTC,CAGSYYGYTF
once,16,TRBD1,TRBJ2-1,TRBV24-1,TGTGCCACCAGTGGCTTAGGCGACCGGGACAGCAATGAGCAGTTCTTC,CATSGLGDRDSNEQFF